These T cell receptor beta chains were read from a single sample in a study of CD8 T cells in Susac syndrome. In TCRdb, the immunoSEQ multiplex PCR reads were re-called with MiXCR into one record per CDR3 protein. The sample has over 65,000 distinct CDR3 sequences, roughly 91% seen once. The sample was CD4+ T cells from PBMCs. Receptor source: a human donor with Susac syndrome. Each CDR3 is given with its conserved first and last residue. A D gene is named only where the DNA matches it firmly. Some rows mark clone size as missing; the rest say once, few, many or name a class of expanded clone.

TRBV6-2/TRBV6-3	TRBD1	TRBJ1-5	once	TGTGCCAGCAGTTACGTGGACAGGGGTAGCAATCAGCCCCAGCATTTT	CASSYVDRGSNQPQHF
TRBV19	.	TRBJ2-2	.	TGTGCCAGTAATGGTAGGAACACCGGGGAGCTGTTTTTT	CASNGRNTGELFF
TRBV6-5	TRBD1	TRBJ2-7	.	TGTGCCAGCAGTTACTTGACAGGGGCGTACGAGCAGTACTTC	CASSYLTGAYEQYF
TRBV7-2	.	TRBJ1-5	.	TGTGCCAGCAGCCTCATGGGGGCAGCCAATCAGCCCCAGCATTTT	CASSLMGAANQPQHF
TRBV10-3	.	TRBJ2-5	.	TGTGCCATCAGTGAACCGGGCCGGGAGACCCAGTACTTC	CAISEPGRETQYF
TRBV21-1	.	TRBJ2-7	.	TGTGCCAGCCGCACCAAACACACTAGCGGGAGGCCTGAGAAACCAAGCTCCTACGAGCAGTACTTC	CASRTKHTSGRPEKPSSYEQYF
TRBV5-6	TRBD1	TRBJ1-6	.	TGTGCCAGCAGCATCCGGGACAGGGGCAATTCACCCCTCCACTTT	CASSIRDRGNSPLHF
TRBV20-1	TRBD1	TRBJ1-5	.	TGCAGTGCTAGTAGGACAGGGCGTCAGCCCCAGCATTTT	CSASRTGRQPQHF
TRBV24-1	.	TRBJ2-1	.	TGTGCCACCAGTGATTGGGGATCAGGGAATGAGCAGTTCTTC	CATSDWGSGNEQFF
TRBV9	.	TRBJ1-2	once	TGTGCCAGCAGCGTAACGTCGCGCGGCTACACCTTC	CASSVTSRGYTF
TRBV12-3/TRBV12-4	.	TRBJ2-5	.	TGTGCCAGCAGTTTATGGGGGTTGAGGCAGACCCAGTACTTC	CASSLWGLRQTQYF